The present T cell receptor beta chain was sequenced within a study of shared clonotypes between healthy human individuals. This CDR3 is 14 amino acids long. The V and J ends lost 5 bases and 1 base respectively, with 12 bases between them. From germline, CDR1 is MNHEY and CDR2 SMNVEV (reference sequence). TCRdb's table, derived via immunoSEQ multiplex PCR, lists solely in-frame clones and lacks some. Of 2 million to 3 million clones in the sample, over 85% were seen once. The study drew all its donors from Caucasian adults living in Nashville, Tennessee. The V and J genes are TRBV27 and TRBJ2-7; possible D gene TRBD1, 5 bases. The sequenced material came from naive CD4+ T cells from PBMCs. This sample's subset: CD45RA+ positively selected. This TCR was sampled from a man between 18 and 29 years old in good health. Some clones in this sample may be carry-over from other donors' samples. CDR3 nucleotides: TGTGCCAGCAGTCGCACAGGATCATCCTACGAGCAGTACTTC. Translation: CASSRTGSSYEQYF.